This entry features one TCR beta chain sequence. The library targeted TCRbeta and was prepared with unique molecular identifiers. Using its own MiXCR run on the PCR reads, TCRdb lists one record per CDR3 protein. The sample lists some 500,000 distinct CDR3 sequences, about 17% occurring once. This sample is part of a study of T-cell reconstitution after alpha-beta-depleted transplantation in children. The CDR3 covers 14 residues. Germline V gene lookup returns CDR1 DFQATT and CDR2 SNEGSKA (reference sequence). Losses at the gene ends were 5 bases for V and 0 bases for J; bases not matched to a gene: 5.

Sequencing used PBMCs from the stem cell graft donor, obtained from the stem cell graft. The chain recombines TRBV20-1 with TRBJ2-7; 9 nucleotides line up with TRBD2. This receptor was taken from a human donor who donated a stem cell graft to a child with acute lymphoblastic leukemia. The CDR3 region has the DNA TGCAGTGCTGGATCACTAGCGGGCTCCTACGAGCAGTACTTC. It codes for CSAGSLAGSYEQYF.